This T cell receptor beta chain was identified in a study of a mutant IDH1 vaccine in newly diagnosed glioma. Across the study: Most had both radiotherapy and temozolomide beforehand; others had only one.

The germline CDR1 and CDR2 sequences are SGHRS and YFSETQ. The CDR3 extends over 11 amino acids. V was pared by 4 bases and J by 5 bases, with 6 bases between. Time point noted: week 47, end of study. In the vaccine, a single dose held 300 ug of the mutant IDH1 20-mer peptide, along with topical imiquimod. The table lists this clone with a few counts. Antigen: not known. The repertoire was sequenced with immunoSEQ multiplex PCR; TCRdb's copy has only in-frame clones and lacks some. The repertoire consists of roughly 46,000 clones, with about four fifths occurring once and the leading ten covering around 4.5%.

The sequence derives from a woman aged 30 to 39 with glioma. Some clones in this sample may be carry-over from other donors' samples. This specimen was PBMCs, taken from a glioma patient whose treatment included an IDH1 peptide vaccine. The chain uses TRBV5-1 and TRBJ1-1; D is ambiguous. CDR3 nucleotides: TGCGCCAGCAGCCCCGGGACTGAAGCTTTCTTT. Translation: CASSPGTEAFF.